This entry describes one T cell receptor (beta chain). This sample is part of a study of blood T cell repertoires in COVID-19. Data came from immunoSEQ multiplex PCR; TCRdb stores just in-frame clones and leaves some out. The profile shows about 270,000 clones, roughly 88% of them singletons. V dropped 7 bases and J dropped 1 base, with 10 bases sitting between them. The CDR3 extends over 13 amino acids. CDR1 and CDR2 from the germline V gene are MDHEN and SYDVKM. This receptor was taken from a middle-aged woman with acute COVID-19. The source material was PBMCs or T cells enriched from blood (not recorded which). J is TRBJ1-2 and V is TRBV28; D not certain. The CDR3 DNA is TGTGCCAGCATCGCGGCCGGTAACTATGGCTACACCTTC. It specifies CASIAAGNYGYTF.